The sequence of this T cell receptor (beta chain) was determined in a study of beta chain features in type 1 diabetes listed by TCRdb under 2018. The study in broad terms: Mean age, gender distribution, total cell number and subset yield did not differ between patients and healthy donors. A total of 90 million to 140 million sorted cells were examined across all samples, and RNA yield correlated strongly with the number of cells per subset. The study compared the TCRB repertoires of sorted circulating CD4+ T cell subsets in recently diagnosed type 1 diabetes patients with those in matched healthy donors. Naive and central memory subsets were obtained from all 30 or so donors, but regulatory and stem cell-like memory subsets were isolated from only 8 patients and roughly eight healthy donors.

Each donor gave one peripheral blood draw, approximately 120 mL on average, collected into heparinised tubes. Using a panel that included CD45RO, CCR7, CD25, CD127, CD95 and CD27, naive, central memory, regulatory and stem cell-like memory CD4+ T cells were sorted on a BD FACSAria II. Every sorted population had a purity above 95%. Right away, PBMCs were isolated by Lymphoprep density gradient centrifugation and were stained directly, with no culture step. So that batch effects would be minimized, each experiment stained and sorted samples in pairs, pairing one healthy donor with one patient. The CDR3 contains 14 residues, cysteine and phenylalanine counted. The CDR3 DNA has 42 bases and is translated from base 1. Clipping removes 6 bases from V and 7 bases from J, with 8 as the unmatched junction base count. Via the germline V gene, CDR1 is MDHEN and CDR2 SYDVKM. This clone has more than one count but fewer than ten. Its antigen is not yet known. Per-base qualities were not stored, and no clone one base away is much larger.

Summary of the overall study and its limitations: Because small numbers of individuals were included in the HLA sub-analyses, any influence of HLA type on TCRB rearrangement was left unresolved. Because cDNA was sequenced instead of genomic DNA, highly expressing activated cells could be over-represented, though the groups showed no difference in activation or CD3 levels. Type 1 diabetes patients showed a moderate but significant shortening of TCRB CDR3 length in all four CD4+ subsets. Shorter templates might have been favored by PCR, but patient and control samples were amplified and corrected together, so both groups would have been affected equally by any skew. The naive, central memory and regulatory TCRB repertoires appeared to resemble one another more closely among patients than among healthy donors. At VDJ recombination sites, type 1 diabetes patients had fewer insertions and more deleted nucleotides, which implies abnormalities in thymic rearrangement.

The High Capacity cDNA Reverse Transcription Kit was used to reverse transcribe all of the isolated RNA, meaning that expressed TCRB transcripts were what got sequenced. Naive, central memory and regulatory T cell samples underwent deep immunoSEQ sequencing, averaging roughly 3.4 million total reads per sample. After sorted cells were lysed in RLT buffer, RNA was extracted with DNase-treated RNeasy Micro or Mini kits, with the choice depending on cell number. To prevent cross-contamination, every cell subset was processed on its own, while patient and healthy donor samples were processed together. Using the immunoSEQ multiplex PCR, TCRB sequences were amplified from cDNA into 87-bp fragments spanning the CDR3 region. The amplicons were sequenced using the Illumina HiSeq platform. The study's own analysis went as follows. Synthetic template baselines were used to correct PCR bias computationally, reads within Hamming distance 2 were collapsed together, and singletons that could not be merged were discarded. Reads were aligned against IMGT so that V, D and J genes, CDR3 length and insertions or deletions at six rearrangement sites could be assigned. Within each subset, clonotype counts were normalized to the number of sorted cells before true diversity and Gini coefficients were calculated with the tcR R package. The overlap coefficient, calculated on TCRB nucleotide sequences, was used to quantify repertoire sharing. Out-of-frame TCRB sequences from naive cells were analyzed to stand in for the pre-selection repertoire. TCRdb took this table from immuneACCESS and kept in-frame rearrangements with V and J called. Such tables lack part of the clones; where checked against another copy, unresolved V genes explain under half of the gap, and the rest is unexplained. The D gene and trimming were derived from the DNA, and the V and J assignments and clone size from that table. The sample records roughly 260,000 clones, around 21% of which are singletons. Jointly, the top ten make up 0.028% of the sample.

The receptor was isolated from a woman in her forties with type 1 diabetes. Sample: naive CD4+ T cells from blood. Reading the label with the study, this specimen's cell subset or site is: true naive CD4+ T cells. This receptor chain uses TRBV28 and TRBJ2-1; TRBD1 matches 8 bases in the middle. The CDR3 is CASRGTGDLNEQFF. The DNA sequence reads TGTGCCAGCAGAGGGACAGGTGATCTAAATGAGCAGTTCTTC.